This TCR beta chain was profiled in a study of CD8 T cells in Susac syndrome. Study-level results: As acknowledged by the study, its TCR sequencing and HLA analysis included a relatively small number of individuals.

This clonotype has just a few counts. Its target is unknown. CDR3 size: 13 residues. With V trimmed by 4 bases and J by 8 bases, 5 bases remained unmatched. Germline V gene data show CDR1 as SNHLY and CDR2 as FYNNEI. CD8+ and CD4+ T cells from blood underwent TCR beta sequencing. Negative isolation was applied to CD8+ and CD4+ T cells, and FACS enrichment was applied to TEMRA cells. RNA totalling roughly 0.45 to 1 ug underwent reverse transcription with random hexamers. Multiplex PCR with immunoSEQ amplified the TCR beta CDR3 across 54 Vbeta and 13 Jbeta. MiXCR, applied by TCRdb to the immunoSEQ multiplex PCR reads, yields one record per CDR3 protein. The data hold about 170,000 distinct CDR3 sequences, with approximately 95% observed a single time.

The V and J genes are TRBV2 and TRBJ1-2; 9 bases align to TRBD1. Sequences were obtained from CD4+ T cells from PBMCs. The sequence derives from a human donor with multiple sclerosis. DNA for the CDR3: TGTGCCAGCAGTGCTGGGACAGGGCAAGGCTACACCTTC. It is translated as CASSAGTGQGYTF.